A selection of T cell receptor beta chains follows, all from one sample in a study of blood T cell repertoires in COVID-19. Generated by immunoSEQ multiplex PCR, the TCRdb table keeps only in-frame clones and is missing some. The profile shows around 300,000 clones, around nine tenths of them singletons. The sample was peripheral blood. Receptor source: a man aged 45-65 years with acute or convalescent COVID-19. The CDR3 runs from the conserved cysteine through the conserved F or W. A D gene is named only where the DNA matches it firmly. Not every row has a clone size; where given, it reads once, few, many or a size class.

size	J	D	V	DNA	CDR3
-	TRBJ1-5	-	TRBV9	TGTGCCAGCAGCGTAGGTGTTGGGGCTAGCAATCAGCCCCAGCATTTT	CASSVGVGASNQPQHF
-	TRBJ1-2	-	TRBV7-9	TGTGCCAGCAGCTTAGCCCAGGGGTCCTATGGCTACACCTTC	CASSLAQGSYGYTF
-	TRBJ2-7	-	TRBV9	TGTGCCAGCAGCCCCAGCAGCGGGTTAACCTACGAGCAGTACTTC	CASSPSSGLTYEQYF
-	TRBJ2-2	-	TRBV29-1	TGCAGCGTTGTGAGGGACACCTACACCGGGGAGCTGTTTTTT	CSVVRDTYTGELFF
-	TRBJ2-7	-	TRBV4-2	TGTGCCAGCAGCTCAGTCTCTTACTCCTACGAGCAGTACTTC	CASSSVSYSYEQYF
once	TRBJ2-1	-	TRBV27	TGTGCCAGCAGCCTTAACTACAATGAGCAGTTCTTC	CASSLNYNEQFF
-	TRBJ2-3	-	TRBV27	TGTGCCAGCAGTTTATCGGAGGGGGCCCGCGACACGCAGTATTTT	CASSLSEGARDTQYF
-	TRBJ1-3	-	TRBV5-6	TGTGCCAGCAGCTTGGTGTCTACAAACACCATATATTTT	CASSLVSTNTIYF
-	TRBJ2-4	-	TRBV21-1	TGTGCCAGCAGCAAGGACAGGGGATCGCTTTGGAGCATTCAGTACTTC	CASSKDRGSLWSIQYF
once	TRBJ1-5	TRBD1	TRBV2	TGTGCCAGCACCCCCGACAGGGGAGGACAGCCCCAGCATTTT	CASTPDRGGQPQHF
-	TRBJ2-5	TRBD2	TRBV27	TGTGCCAGCAGCTTTACGGGGGGAGGAGAGACCCAGTACTTC	CASSFTGGGETQYF
-	TRBJ2-5	-	TRBV7-3	TGTGCCAGCAGCTTAAGCGTTAAAGAGACCCAGTACTTC	CASSLSVKETQYF
-	TRBJ1-2	-	TRBV5-5	TGTGCCAGCAGCTTGACAGGGAGGGACTATGGCTACACCTTC	CASSLTGRDYGYTF
-	TRBJ2-6	-	TRBV6-5	TGTGCCAGCAGTATGGGGGCGCGTGAGGCCAACGTCCTGACTTTC	CASSMGAREANVLTF
-	TRBJ2-3	-	TRBV3-1/TRBV3-2	TGTGCCAGCGGGGCAGGCACAGATACGCAGTATTTT	CASGAGTDTQYF
-	TRBJ1-1	-	TRBV5-5	TGTGCCAGCAGCTTTCCGGGACACGGATTGAACACTGAAGCTTTCTTT	CASSFPGHGLNTEAFF
-	TRBJ1-5	-	TRBV10-2	TGCGCCAGCAGTGAGTCTGGAGGGACTCCCCGTCAGCCCCAGCATTTT	CASSESGGTPRQPQHF
once	TRBJ2-7	-	TRBV5-1	TGCGCCAGCAGCTTGGGCCACCGGAGCTCCTACGAGCAGTACTTC	CASSLGHRSSYEQYF
-	TRBJ1-6	TRBD1	TRBV5-4	TGTGCCAGCAGCTCGGGACAGGCGTCTCCACCCCTCCACTTT	CASSSGQASPPLHF
-	TRBJ2-5	TRBD1	TRBV19	TGTGCCAGTAGTTGGACAGGGGGCAGAGAGACCCAGTACTTC	CASSWTGGRETQYF
once	TRBJ2-3	TRBD2	TRBV2	TGTGCCAGCACCCTAGCGGGGGGGGCCCTCACAGATACGCAGTATTTT	CASTLAGGALTDTQYF
-	TRBJ1-1	-	TRBV7-9	TGTGCCAGCAGCCCTCTAGGGGAAACGAACACTGAAGCTTTCTTT	CASSPLGETNTEAFF
once	TRBJ2-3	-	TRBV27	TGTGCCAGCAGTTTATCTGGGGGGGGCCTCGCGGATACGCAGTATTTT	CASSLSGGGLADTQYF
-	TRBJ1-1	-	TRBV5-4	TGTGCCAGCAGCCCTTACGGCGGGAACACTGAAGCTTTCTTT	CASSPYGGNTEAFF
-	TRBJ2-2	TRBD2	TRBV5-1	TGCGCCACCACTAGCGGGGTTAACACCGGGGAGCTGTTTTTT	CATTSGVNTGELFF
-	TRBJ1-6	-	TRBV18	TGTGCCAGCTCTCCTGCAGGGGATAATTCACCCCTCCACTTT	CASSPAGDNSPLHF
few	TRBJ2-5	-	TRBV5-1	TGCGCCAGCAGCTTGTTGGAGAACCAAGAGACCCAGTACTTC	CASSLLENQETQYF
-	TRBJ2-7	-	TRBV9	TGTGCCAGCAGCCCAAGGGACACGGGGGAGCAGTACTTC	CASSPRDTGEQYF
-	TRBJ1-2	-	TRBV14	TGTGCCAGCAGCCATGATACCGGGACACGGAACTATGGCTACACCTTC	CASSHDTGTRNYGYTF
-	TRBJ2-5	TRBD1	TRBV4-2	TGTGCCAGCAGCCAAGCGGGACAGGGGAACGAAGAGACCCAGTACTTC	CASSQAGQGNEETQYF
-	TRBJ2-1	-	TRBV11-3	TGTGCCAGCAGCTTAGTAAGCAGGGGTGACGGCGAGCAGTTCTTC	CASSLVSRGDGEQFF
-	TRBJ1-6	-	TRBV9	TGTGCCAGCAGCTCGACAATCGGCGGGGATTCACCCCTCCACTTT	CASSSTIGGDSPLHF
few	TRBJ2-7	-	TRBV11-2	TGTGCCAGCAAGACAGGCGGTGATGGCTACGAGCAGTACTTC	CASKTGGDGYEQYF
-	TRBJ1-2	-	TRBV7-9	TGTGCCAGCAGCTTAACCTTTGAGTTCTACTATGGCTACACCTTC	CASSLTFEFYYGYTF
-	TRBJ2-1	-	TRBV4-1	TGCGCCACAAGCCGGCGGCAGATGAACAATGAGCAGTTCTTC	CATSRRQMNNEQFF
-	TRBJ2-4	TRBD1	TRBV13	TGTGCCAGCAGTCGCGGACAGGGCATTCAGTACTTC	CASSRGQGIQYF
-	TRBJ1-6	-	TRBV20-1	TGCAGTGCTAGTCCTGGGGGGGCCTATAATTCACCCCTCCACTTT	CSASPGGAYNSPLHF
-	TRBJ1-4	TRBD1	TRBV5-4	TGTGCCAGCAGCTTGGGACAGGGCCGGGCTAATGAAAAACTGTTTTTT	CASSLGQGRANEKLFF
-	TRBJ1-4	TRBD1	TRBV7-6	TGTGCCAGCAGCCCGACAGGGGGAGATGAAAAACTGTTTTTT	CASSPTGGDEKLFF
-	TRBJ1-6	-	TRBV6-1	TGTGCCAGCAGTGAAGAATTCCCCCTTCCCTCCTATAATTCACCCCTCCACTTT	CASSEEFPLPSYNSPLHF
-	TRBJ1-5	TRBD1	TRBV18	TGTGCCAGCTCAACAGGACAGGGAATAGACAATCAGCCCCAGCATTTT	CASSTGQGIDNQPQHF
once	TRBJ2-5	-	TRBV5-6	TGTGCCAGCAGCTTCAGGTTCCAAGAGACCCAGTACTTC	CASSFRFQETQYF
once	TRBJ1-2	-	TRBV19	TGTGCCAGTAGTATAGTCTGGGAGCCCTATGGCTACACCTTC	CASSIVWEPYGYTF
-	TRBJ2-7	-	TRBV4-1	TGCGCCAGCAGCCAAGATTTTGTGCGTGGGAGAGAGCAGTACTTC	CASSQDFVRGREQYF
-	TRBJ2-5	-	TRBV9	TGTGCCAGCAGCCCCCCCGGCGGCCAAGAGACCCAGTACTTC	CASSPPGGQETQYF
-	TRBJ1-2	TRBD1	TRBV7-2	TGTGCCAGCAGCTTAGGGACAGGGGATATCTATGGCTACACCTTC	CASSLGTGDIYGYTF
-	TRBJ1-4	-	TRBV2	TGTGCCAGCAGCCCTAGGGGGTCAACTAATGAAAAACTGTTTTTT	CASSPRGSTNEKLFF